A selection of T cell receptor beta chains follows, all from one sample in a study of regulatory T cells in long-lasting Graves disease. TCRdb redid the calling of the multiplex PCR reads with MiXCR, one entry per CDR3 protein. The repertoire holds 350,000 to 550,000 distinct CDR3 sequences, with 15% as singletons. These data were also filed under a second study, of T cells in Graves' hyperthyroidism and ophthalmopathy.

The sequencing here drew on peripheral blood mononuclear cells (PBMCs), taken at new diagnosis, from a patient treated with antithyroid drugs. The source of these receptors is a woman younger than 45 with Graves disease. Each CDR3 is given with its conserved first and last residue. Each record gives: V gene, J gene, CDR3 protein.

>TRBV29-1|TRBJ1-3
CSVYFPSGNTIYF
>TRBV10-1|TRBJ2-5
CASSEGTSGEQETQYF
>TRBV30|TRBJ1-2
CAWSRGIYNYGYTF
>TRBV19|TRBJ1-1
CARSRGETGGPEAFF
>TRBV30|TRBJ2-7
CAWSVRRPSPHLTVAGQYF
>TRBV6-2/TRBV6-3|TRBJ2-1
CASSYPRERNNEQFF
>TRBV6-1|TRBJ2-2
CATRTGAGGFTGELFF
>TRBV10-3|TRBJ2-3
CAASGGDTQYF
>TRBV2|TRBJ2-5
CASSLGRDPRETQYF
>TRBV30|TRBJ1-1
CAWDAGQGEAFF
>TRBV2|TRBJ1-1
CASTPQMNTEAFF
>TRBV30|TRBJ1-5
CAWSRGQGNQPQHF
>TRBV5-1|TRBJ2-3
CASSLERSGRERGTDTQYF
>TRBV2|TRBJ1-2
CVMSSRGLDGYTF
>TRBV5-1|TRBJ2-3
CASSLAGTSGSGTDTQYF
>TRBV9|TRBJ2-7
CASSAAEGWDEQYF
>TRBV7-3|TRBJ2-3
CASSTSGRPSTDTQYF
>TRBV6-1|TRBJ2-7
CASSTGTSGFYEQYF
>TRBV28|TRBJ2-7
CASCVSGGYEQYF
>TRBV27|TRBJ2-5
CASSSVPDRVQETQYF
>TRBV25-1|TRBJ1-1
CASSGDRISSLAFF
>TRBV7-8|TRBJ2-1
CASSFTSYFEQFF
>TRBV29-1|TRBJ1-2
CSVESPGYGYTF
>TRBV4-1|TRBJ2-1
CASSQPRLGNEQFF
>TRBV11-3|TRBJ2-2
CASSLYRGPGELFF
>TRBV15|TRBJ2-3
CATLSGSGSWADMQYF
>TRBV12-3/TRBV12-4|TRBJ2-3
CASSLSLRLAGGTDTQYF
>TRBV5-4|TRBJ1-6
CASSPGTGSGVNSPLHF
>TRBV12-3/TRBV12-4|TRBJ1-4
CASSLTGKMEKLFF
>TRBV27|TRBJ2-1
CASSWGGTMMNEQFF
>TRBV6-1|TRBJ2-1
CAAGYGTGAYEQFF
>TRBV28|TRBJ1-2
CASRRGYYGYTF
>TRBV12-3/TRBV12-4|TRBJ2-3
CASIPTSGRLPDTQYF
>TRBV5-4|TRBJ2-1
CASSLGGLSRPGEQFF
>TRBV11-3|TRBJ2-1
CASSLNGYNEQFF
>TRBV27|TRBJ1-2
CASSPSTGNEQFFGPGTHQGYTF
>TRBV3-1|TRBJ1-3
CASSQWASGNTIYF
>TRBV19|TRBJ2-7
CASSPTGGTGPVMQYF
>TRBV9|TRBJ2-7
CASSVSGHAYEQYF
>TRBV6-2/TRBV6-3|TRBJ2-1
CASSYSNSGHNEQFF